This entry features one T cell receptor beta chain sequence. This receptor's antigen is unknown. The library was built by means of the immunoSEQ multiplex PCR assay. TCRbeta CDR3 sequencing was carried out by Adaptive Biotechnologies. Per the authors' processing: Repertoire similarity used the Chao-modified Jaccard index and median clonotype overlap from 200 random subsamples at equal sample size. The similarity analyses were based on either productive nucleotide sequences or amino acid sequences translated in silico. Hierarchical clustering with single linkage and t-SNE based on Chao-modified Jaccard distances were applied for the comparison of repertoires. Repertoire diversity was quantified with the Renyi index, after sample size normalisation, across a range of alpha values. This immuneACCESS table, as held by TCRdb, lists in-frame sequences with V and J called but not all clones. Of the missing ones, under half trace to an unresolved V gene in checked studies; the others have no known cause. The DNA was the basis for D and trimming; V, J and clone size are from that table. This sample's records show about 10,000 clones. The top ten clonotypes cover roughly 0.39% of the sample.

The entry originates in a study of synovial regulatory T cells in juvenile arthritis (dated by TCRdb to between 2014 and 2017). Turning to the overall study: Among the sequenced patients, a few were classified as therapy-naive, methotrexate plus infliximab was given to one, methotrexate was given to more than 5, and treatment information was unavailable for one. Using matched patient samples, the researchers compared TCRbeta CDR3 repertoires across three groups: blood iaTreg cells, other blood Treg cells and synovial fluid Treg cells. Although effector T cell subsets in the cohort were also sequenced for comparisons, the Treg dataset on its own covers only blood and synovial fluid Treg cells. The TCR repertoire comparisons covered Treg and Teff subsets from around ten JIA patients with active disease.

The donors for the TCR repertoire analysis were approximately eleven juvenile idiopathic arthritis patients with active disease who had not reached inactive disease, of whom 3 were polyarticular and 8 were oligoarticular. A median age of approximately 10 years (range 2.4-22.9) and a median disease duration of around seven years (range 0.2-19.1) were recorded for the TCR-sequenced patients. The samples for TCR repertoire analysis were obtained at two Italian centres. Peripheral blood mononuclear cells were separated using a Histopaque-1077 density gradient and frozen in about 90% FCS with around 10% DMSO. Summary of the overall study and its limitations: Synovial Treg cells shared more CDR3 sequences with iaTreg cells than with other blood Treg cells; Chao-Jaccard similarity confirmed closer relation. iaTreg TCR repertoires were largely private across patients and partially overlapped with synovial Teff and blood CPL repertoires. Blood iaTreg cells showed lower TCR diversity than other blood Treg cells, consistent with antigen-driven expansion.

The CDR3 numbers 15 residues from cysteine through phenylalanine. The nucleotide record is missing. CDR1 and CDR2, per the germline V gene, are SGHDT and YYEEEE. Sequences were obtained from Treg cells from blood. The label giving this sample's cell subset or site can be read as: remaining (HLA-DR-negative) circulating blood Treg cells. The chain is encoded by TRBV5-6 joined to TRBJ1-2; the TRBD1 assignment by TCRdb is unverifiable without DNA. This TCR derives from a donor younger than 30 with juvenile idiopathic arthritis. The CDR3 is CASSLLGRQAGGYTF. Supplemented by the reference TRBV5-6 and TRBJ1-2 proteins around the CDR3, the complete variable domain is DAGVTQSPTHLIKTRGQQVTLRCSPKSGHDTVSWYQQALGQGPQFIFQYYEEEERQRGNFPDRFSGHQFPNYSSELNVNALLLGDSALYLCASSLLGRQAGGYTFGSGTRLTVV.